This is a list of T cell receptor beta chains from one sample in a study of molecular identifiers for immune sequencing clone quantification. TCRdb ran MiXCR on the PCR reads and lists one entry per CDR3 protein. This table has about 98,000 distinct CDR3 sequences, 30% to 45% appearing once. The sequenced sample consisted of naive CD8+ T cells from blood, with Jurkat cell RNA spiked in. The origin of the receptors is a human donor in good health. Some libraries in this study had Jurkat cell RNA spiked in. Each CDR3 is given with its conserved first and last residue. Fields, in order: D gene, clone size, J gene, V gene, CDR3 protein, CDR3 DNA. A D gene is named only where the DNA matches it firmly. Expanded clones get a size class; other rows say once, few or many, or leave the size out.

. . TRBJ2-3 TRBV4-3 CASSQDYFRTDTQYF TGCGCCAGCAGCCAAGACTACTTCCGAACAGATACGCAGTATTTT
TRBD1 . TRBJ1-1 TRBV19 CASRITGGTEAFF TGTGCCAGTAGGATCACAGGGGGAACTGAAGCTTTCTTT
TRBD1 . TRBJ2-7 TRBV20-1 CSLPGQDMVGQYF TGCAGTCTACCGGGACAGGATATGGTAGGGCAGTACTTC
. few TRBJ1-5 TRBV19 CASSEPTGPNQPQHF TGTGCCAGTAGCGAGCCGACAGGACCCAATCAGCCCCAGCATTTT
TRBD1 once TRBJ2-1 TRBV20-1 CSALTGDHHEQFF TGCAGTGCGTTAACAGGGGACCATCATGAGCAGTTCTTC
. many TRBJ2-7 TRBV7-2 CASSPGTYYEQYF TGTGCCAGCAGCCCCGGGACATATTACGAGCAGTACTTC
. . TRBJ2-1 TRBV3-1 CASSQITTEQFF TGTGCCAGCAGCCAAATAACTACAGAGCAGTTCTTC
. many TRBJ1-1 TRBV7-9 CASSLGPKTEAFF TGTGCCAGCAGCTTAGGACCGAAGACTGAAGCTTTCTTT
TRBD1 many TRBJ1-5 TRBV29-1 CSVVTGRSNQPQHF TGCAGCGTCGTGACAGGGAGAAGCAATCAGCCCCAGCATTTT
. few TRBJ2-3 TRBV11-2 CASSLGLVTSTDTQYF TGTGCCAGCAGCTTAGGACTAGTAACTAGCACAGATACGCAGTATTTT
TRBD1 . TRBJ2-7 TRBV20-1 CSARADRVDHEQYF TGCAGTGCTAGAGCGGACAGGGTGGACCACGAGCAGTACTTC
TRBD2 . TRBJ2-5 TRBV6-2/TRBV6-3 CASSGLLAELQETQYF TGTGCCAGCAGTGGGCTCCTAGCGGAGTTACAAGAGACCCAGTACTTC
. once TRBJ1-4 TRBV20-1 CSARRQTEKLFF TGCAGTGCTCGAAGACAGACTGAAAAACTGTTTTTT
TRBD2 many TRBJ2-7 TRBV5-1 CASSNSGTTYEQYF TGCGCCAGCAGCAATAGCGGGACCACCTACGAGCAGTACTTC
. few TRBJ2-1 TRBV6-2/TRBV6-3 CASSHAANEQFF TGTGCCAGCAGTCACGCCGCCAATGAGCAGTTCTTC
TRBD1 . TRBJ2-7 TRBV2 CASGGGQESYEQYF TGTGCCAGCGGAGGGGGACAGGAATCCTACGAGCAGTACTTC
. . TRBJ1-1 TRBV5-1 CASSLLTGGSNTEAFF TGCGCCAGCAGCTTGTTGACCGGCGGATCGAACACTGAAGCTTTCTTT
. . TRBJ1-1 TRBV27 CASSLGVTTEAFF TGTGCCAGCAGTTTAGGTGTTACCACTGAAGCTTTCTTT
. few TRBJ2-7 TRBV9 CASTIPRSGNYEQYF TGTGCCAGCACCATCCCCCGGTCCGGGAACTACGAGCAGTACTTC
. few TRBJ2-7 TRBV10-3 CAIINYEQYF TGTGCCATCATCAACTACGAGCAGTACTTC
. . TRBJ2-7 TRBV27 CASSLGNSPGEQYF TGTGCCAGCAGTTTGGGGAACTCTCCGGGAGAGCAGTACTTC
. many TRBJ1-1 TRBV12-3/TRBV12-4 CASSLEGRVNTEAFF TGTGCCAGCAGTTTAGAGGGAAGGGTGAACACTGAAGCTTTCTTT
TRBD2 . TRBJ2-5 TRBV5-4 CASSLETGGGEPQYF TGTGCCAGCAGCTTGGAGACGGGAGGCGGGGAGCCCCAGTACTTC
. . TRBJ2-7 TRBV28 CASSLTLAVAGPYEQYF TGTGCCAGCAGTTTAACTTTAGCGGTTGCGGGGCCCTACGAGCAGTACTTC
TRBD2 few TRBJ2-4 TRBV13 CASSSGLGVLAGLAKNIQYF TGTGCCAGCAGCTCCGGTTTGGGGGTCCTAGCGGGACTAGCCAAAAACATTCAGTACTTC
TRBD2 . TRBJ2-7 TRBV12-3/TRBV12-4 CASSRTSEPSYEQYF TGTGCCAGCAGTAGGACTAGCGAACCATCTTACGAGCAGTACTTC
TRBD1 many TRBJ2-3 TRBV28 CASSISPRDSSQDTQYF TGTGCCAGCAGTATAAGCCCCCGGGACAGTAGTCAAGATACGCAGTATTTT
. few TRBJ2-5 TRBV19 CATSLLGTQYF TGTGCCACGAGTTTATTGGGGACCCAGTACTTC
. . TRBJ1-5 TRBV27 CATPLYPQGGQPQHF TGTGCCACCCCCCTTTATCCACAGGGAGGTCAGCCCCAGCATTTT
TRBD2 few TRBJ2-1 TRBV12-3/TRBV12-4 CASSTSGGAREQFF TGTGCCAGCAGTACTAGCGGGGGGGCCCGTGAGCAGTTCTTC
. . TRBJ2-7 TRBV12-3/TRBV12-4 CASCGVAYEQYF TGTGCCAGCTGCGGGGTTGCCTACGAGCAGTACTTC
. . TRBJ2-7 TRBV7-2 CASSLLGGAAYEQYF TGTGCCAGCAGCTTACTGGGCGGGGCAGCCTACGAGCAGTACTTC